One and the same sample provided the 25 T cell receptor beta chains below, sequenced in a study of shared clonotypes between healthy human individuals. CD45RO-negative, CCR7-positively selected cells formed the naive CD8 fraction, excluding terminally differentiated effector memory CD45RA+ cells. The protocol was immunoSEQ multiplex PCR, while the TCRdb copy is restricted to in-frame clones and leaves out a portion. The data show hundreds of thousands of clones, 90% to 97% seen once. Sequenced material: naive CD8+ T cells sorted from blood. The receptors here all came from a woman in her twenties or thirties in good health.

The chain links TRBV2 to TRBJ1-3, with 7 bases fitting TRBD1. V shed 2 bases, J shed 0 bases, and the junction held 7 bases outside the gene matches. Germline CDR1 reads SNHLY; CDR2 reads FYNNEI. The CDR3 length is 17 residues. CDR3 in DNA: TGTGCCAGCAGTGAACGGTCGCCAGGGGGCTCTGGAAACACCATATATTTT. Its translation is CASSERSPGGSGNTIYF.

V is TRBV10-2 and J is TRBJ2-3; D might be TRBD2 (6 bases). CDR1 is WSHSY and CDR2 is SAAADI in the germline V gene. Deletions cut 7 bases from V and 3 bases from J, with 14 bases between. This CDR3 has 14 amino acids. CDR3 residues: CASMDASETDTQYF. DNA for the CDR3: TGCGCCAGCATGGATGCTAGCGAGACAGATACGCAGTATTTT.

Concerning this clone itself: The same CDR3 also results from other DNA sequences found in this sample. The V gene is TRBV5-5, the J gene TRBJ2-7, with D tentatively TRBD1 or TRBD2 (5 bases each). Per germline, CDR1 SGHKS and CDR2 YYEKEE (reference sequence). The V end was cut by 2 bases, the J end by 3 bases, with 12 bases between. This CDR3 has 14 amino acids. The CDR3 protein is CASSFGTSGYEQYF. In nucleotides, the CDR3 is TGTGCCAGCAGCTTTGGGACGTCCGGCTACGAGCAGTACTTC. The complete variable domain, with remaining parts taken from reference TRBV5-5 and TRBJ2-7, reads DAGVTQSPTHLIKTRGQQVTLRCSPISGHKSVSWYQQVLGQGPQFIFQYYEKEERGRGNFPDRFSARQFPNYSSELNVNALLLGDSALYLCASSFGTSGYEQYFGPGTRLTVT.

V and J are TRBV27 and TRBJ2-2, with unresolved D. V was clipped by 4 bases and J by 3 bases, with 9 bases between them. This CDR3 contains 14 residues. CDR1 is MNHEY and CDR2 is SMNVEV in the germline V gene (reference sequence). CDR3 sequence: CASSYDRYTGELFF. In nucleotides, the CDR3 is TGTGCCAGCAGTTACGACCGCTACACCGGGGAGCTGTTTTTT.

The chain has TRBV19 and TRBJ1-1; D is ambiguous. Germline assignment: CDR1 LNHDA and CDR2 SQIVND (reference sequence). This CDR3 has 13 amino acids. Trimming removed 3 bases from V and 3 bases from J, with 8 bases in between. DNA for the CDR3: TGTGCCAGTAGTATTGGTATGGACACTGAAGCTTTCTTT. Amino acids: CASSIGMDTEAFF.

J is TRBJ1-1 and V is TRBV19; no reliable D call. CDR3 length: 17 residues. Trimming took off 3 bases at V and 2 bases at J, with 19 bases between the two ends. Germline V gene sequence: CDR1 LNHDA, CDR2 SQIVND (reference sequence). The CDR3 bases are TGTGCCAGTAGTATCCCAAGTCCCTTGGGTAAAAACACTGAAGCTTTCTTT. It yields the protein CASSIPSPLGKNTEAFF.

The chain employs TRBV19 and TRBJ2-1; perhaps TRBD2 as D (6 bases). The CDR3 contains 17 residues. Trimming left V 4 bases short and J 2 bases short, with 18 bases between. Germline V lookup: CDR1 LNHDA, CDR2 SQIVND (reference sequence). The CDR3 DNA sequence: TGTGCCAGTAGTAAGGGACTGTCGAAGGATGCCTACAATGAGCAGTTCTTC. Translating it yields CASSKGLSKDAYNEQFF.

This chain's CDR3 is CASSFTRSYNEQFF. CDR3 nucleotides: TGTGCCAGCAGCTTCACGCGCTCCTACAATGAGCAGTTCTTC. This chain connects TRBV5-6 to TRBJ2-1; D call uncertain. Trimming removed 2 bases from V and 0 bases from J, with 6 bases in between. The CDR3 covers 14 residues. Germline CDR1 and CDR2: SGHDT and YYEEEE.

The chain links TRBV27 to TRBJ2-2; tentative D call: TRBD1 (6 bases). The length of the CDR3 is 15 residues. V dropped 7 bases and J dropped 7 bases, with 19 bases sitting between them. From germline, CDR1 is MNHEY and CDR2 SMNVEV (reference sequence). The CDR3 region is CASTPSMGASGELFF. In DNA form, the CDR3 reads TGTGCCAGCACCCCATCGATGGGGGCGAGCGGGGAGCTGTTTTTT.

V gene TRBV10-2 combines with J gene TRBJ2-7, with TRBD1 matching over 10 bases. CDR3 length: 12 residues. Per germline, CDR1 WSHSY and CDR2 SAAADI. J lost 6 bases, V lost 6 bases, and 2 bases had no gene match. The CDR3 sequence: CASSRTGGEQYF. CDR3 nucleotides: TGCGCCAGCAGCCGGACAGGGGGCGAGCAGTACTTC.

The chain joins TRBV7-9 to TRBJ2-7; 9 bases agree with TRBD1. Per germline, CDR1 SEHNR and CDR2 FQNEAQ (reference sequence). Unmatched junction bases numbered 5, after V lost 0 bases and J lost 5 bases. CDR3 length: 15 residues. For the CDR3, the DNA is TGTGCCAGCAGCTTAGCGCCACAGGGGGCCCACGAGCAGTACTTC. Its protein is CASSLAPQGAHEQYF.

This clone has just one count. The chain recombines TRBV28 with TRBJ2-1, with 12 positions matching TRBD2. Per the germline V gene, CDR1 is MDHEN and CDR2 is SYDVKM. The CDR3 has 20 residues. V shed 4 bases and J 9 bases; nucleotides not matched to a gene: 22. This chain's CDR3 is CASSSELITKTSGSLLEQFF. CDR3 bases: TGTGCCAGCAGTTCCGAATTGATTACCAAGACTAGCGGGAGTTTACTTGAGCAGTTCTTC.

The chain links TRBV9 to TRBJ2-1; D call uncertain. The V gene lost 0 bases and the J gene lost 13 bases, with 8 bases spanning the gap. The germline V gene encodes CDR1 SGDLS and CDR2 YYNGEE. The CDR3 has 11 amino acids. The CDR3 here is CASSVGVSQFF. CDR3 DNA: TGTGCCAGCAGCGTAGGGGTTAGCCAGTTCTTC.

The CDR3 loop is CASSVGGRGVYEQYF. CDR3 sequence (DNA): TGTGCCAGCAGCGTAGGGGGGCGCGGGGTCTACGAGCAGTACTTC. The chain carries TRBV9 and TRBJ2-7; either TRBD1 or TRBD2 may supply D (6 bases each). Germline V gene data show CDR1 as SGDLS and CDR2 as YYNGEE. The CDR3 length is 15 residues. The V end was cut by 0 bases, the J end by 3 bases, with 13 bases between.

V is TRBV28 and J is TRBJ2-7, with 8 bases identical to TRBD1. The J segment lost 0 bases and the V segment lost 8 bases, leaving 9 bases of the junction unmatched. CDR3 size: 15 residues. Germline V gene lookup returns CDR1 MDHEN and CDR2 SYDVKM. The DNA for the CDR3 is TGTGCCAGCTCAGGGTCGGGACAGGTCTCCTACGAGCAGTACTTC. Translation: CASSGSGQVSYEQYF. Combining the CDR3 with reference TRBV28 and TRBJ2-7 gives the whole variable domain DVKVTQSSRYLVKRTGEKVFLECVQDMDHENMFWYRQDPGLGLRLIYFSYDVKMKEKGDIPEGYSVSREKKERFSLILESASTNQTSMYLCASSGSGQVSYEQYFGPGTRLTVT.

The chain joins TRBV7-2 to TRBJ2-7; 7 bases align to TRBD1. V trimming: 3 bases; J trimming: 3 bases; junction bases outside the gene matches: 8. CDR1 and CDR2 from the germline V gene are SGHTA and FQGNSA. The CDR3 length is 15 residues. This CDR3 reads CASSFFIQGVYEQYF. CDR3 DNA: TGTGCCAGCAGCTTTTTCATTCAGGGGGTCTACGAGCAGTACTTC.

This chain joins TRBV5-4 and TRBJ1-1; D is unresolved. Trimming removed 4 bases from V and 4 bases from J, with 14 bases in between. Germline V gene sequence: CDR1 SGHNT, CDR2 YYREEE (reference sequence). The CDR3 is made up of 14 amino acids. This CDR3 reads CASSDPREATEAFF. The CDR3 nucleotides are TGTGCCAGCAGCGACCCCCGGGAGGCCACTGAAGCTTTCTTT.

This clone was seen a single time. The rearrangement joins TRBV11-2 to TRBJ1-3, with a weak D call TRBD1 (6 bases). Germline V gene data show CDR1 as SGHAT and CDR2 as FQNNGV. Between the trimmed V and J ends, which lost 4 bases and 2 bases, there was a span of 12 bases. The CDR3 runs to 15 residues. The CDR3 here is CASSSRQEPGNTIYF. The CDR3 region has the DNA TGTGCCAGCAGCTCAAGACAGGAACCTGGAAACACCATATATTTT. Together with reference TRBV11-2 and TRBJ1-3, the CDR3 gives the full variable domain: EAGVAQSPRYKIIEKRQSVAFWCNPISGHATLYWYQQILGQGPKLLIQFQNNGVVDDSQLPKDRFSAERLKGVDSTLKIQPAKLEDSAVYLCASSSRQEPGNTIYFGEGSWLTVV.

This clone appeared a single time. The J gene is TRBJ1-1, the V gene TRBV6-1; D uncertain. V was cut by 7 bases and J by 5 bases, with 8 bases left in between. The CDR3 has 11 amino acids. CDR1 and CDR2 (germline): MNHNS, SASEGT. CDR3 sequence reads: CASTVSTEAFF. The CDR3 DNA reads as TGTGCCAGCACAGTTTCAACTGAAGCTTTCTTT.

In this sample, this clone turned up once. The CDR3 DNA reads TGCGCCAGCAGCTTGGAGGCGGGCTCTTACGAGCAGTACTTC. Its protein is CASSLEAGSYEQYF. The V gene is TRBV5-1, the J gene TRBJ2-7, with D possibly TRBD2 on 5 matching bases. In germline, CDR1 is SGHRS, CDR2 YFSETQ. The CDR3 has 14 residues. Trimming took 0 bases from V and 4 from J, leaving 11 bases between them.

The CDR3 DNA reads TGCAGCGTTGAAGACGAATATGGCTACACCTTC. It codes for CSVEDEYGYTF. The rearrangement links TRBV29-1 to TRBJ1-2; D is undetermined. In germline, CDR1 is SQVTM, CDR2 ANQGSEA. This CDR3 has 11 residues. With 0 bases removed from V and 5 bases from J, the gap between germline ends came to 4 bases.

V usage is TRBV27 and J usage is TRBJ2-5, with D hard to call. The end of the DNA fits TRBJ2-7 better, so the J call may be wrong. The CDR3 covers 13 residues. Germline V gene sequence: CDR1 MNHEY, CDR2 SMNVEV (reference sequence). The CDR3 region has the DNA TGTGCCAGCAGTTTAGATCCCTCCTACGAGCAGTACTTC. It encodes CASSLDPSYEQYF.

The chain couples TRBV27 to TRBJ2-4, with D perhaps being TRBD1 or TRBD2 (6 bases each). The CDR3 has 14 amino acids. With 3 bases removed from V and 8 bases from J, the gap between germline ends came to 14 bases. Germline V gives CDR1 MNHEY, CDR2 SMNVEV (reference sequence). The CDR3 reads CASSLGGWFDIQYF. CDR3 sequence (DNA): TGTGCCAGCAGTTTGGGGGGCTGGTTTGACATTCAGTACTTC.

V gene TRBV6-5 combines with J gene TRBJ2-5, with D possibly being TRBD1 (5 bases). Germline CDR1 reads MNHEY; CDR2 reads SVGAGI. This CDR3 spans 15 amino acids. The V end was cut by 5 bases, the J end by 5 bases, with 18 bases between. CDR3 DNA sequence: TGTGCCAGCAGTCAGGTTAGGGGTAGGTCCGAGACCCAGTACTTC. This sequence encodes CASSQVRGRSETQYF.

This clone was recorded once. The DNA for the CDR3 is TGTGCCAGCAGTGAAGGTCCAGCTAATCAGCCCCAGCATTTT. Protein product: CASSEGPANQPQHF. This chain connects TRBV2 to TRBJ1-5; D is unresolved. The ends were cut back, 1 base at V and 4 bases at J, with 8 bases in the middle. The germline CDR1 and CDR2 sequences are SNHLY and FYNNEI. The CDR3 totals 14 residues.